This T cell receptor beta chain was captured in a study of Tregs in tolerant kidney transplant recipients. Findings of the study overall: The most relevant donor-specific Treg TCRbeta repertoire apparently came from expansion with activated donor B cells. Findings come from small patient numbers and require larger validation.

This clone was seen only a few times. Its specificity is not known. Unstimulated Tregs (CD4+CD25+CD127-) and CD4+CD25- non-Tregs were sorted from PBMCs. The data were produced by immunoSEQ multiplex PCR, yet TCRdb's version contains in-frame clones alone and is incomplete. The repertoire holds over 55,000 clones, about four fifths seen once, with less than 5.5% in the top ten. The TCR sequence derives from a human donor in good health. The sequenced material came from CD4+ T cells from blood.

The CDR3 region has the DNA TGTGCCAGCTCCAGGTGGGGCCCTGAAGCCAAAAACATTCAGTACTTC. It is translated as CASSRWGPEAKNIQYF. This rearrangement joins TRBV5-4 to TRBJ2-4, with D tentatively TRBD1 (5 bases). V was shortened by 7 bases and J by 0 bases, with 17 bases between the two germline ends. The CDR3 consists of 16 residues. The germline gives CDR1 SGHNT, CDR2 YYREEE (reference sequence).